This passage covers 16 T cell receptor beta chains from one sample sequenced in a study of blood T cells in healthy people across ages. PCR was performed a second time for about 7 to 11 cycles using a sample-barcoded 5' primer and a J-beta primer mix. TCRdb passed the 5' RACE reads through MiXCR, listing each CDR3 protein once. The table records 630,000 or so distinct CDR3 sequences, around 31% of them present only once. Material for sequencing was blood. The receptors originated from a woman older than 75 in good health.

This clonotype was seen ten or more times. The J gene is TRBJ2-7, the V gene TRBV5-1, with D perhaps matching TRBD1 (6 bases). Trimming pared 0 bases from V and 5 bases from J, leaving 15 bases between. Germline V gene lookup returns CDR1 SGHRS and CDR2 YFSETQ. The CDR3 consists of 15 residues. CDR3 coding DNA: TGCGCCAGCAGCTTGGGCCAGGGGTTCTTCGACGAGCAGTACTTC. Translating it yields CASSLGQGFFDEQYF.

The J gene is TRBJ2-5, the V gene TRBV2; 7 nucleotides line up with TRBD2. Germline V CDR1 and CDR2: SNHLY, FYNNEI. Trimming cost V 4 bases and J 5 bases; bases outside gene matches: 10. CDR3 length: 15 residues. CDR3 sequence (DNA): TGTGCCAGCAGTGCTCGGACTAGTTCTGAGGAGACCCAGTACTTC. It specifies CASSARTSSEETQYF.

V gene TRBV4-3 combines with J gene TRBJ1-2; weak D call: TRBD1 (6 bases). Germline CDR1 and CDR2: LGHNA and YSLEER. The CDR3 covers 16 residues. V lost 0 bases and J 4 bases, leaving 15 bases between the germline ends. In DNA form, the CDR3 reads TGCGCCAGCAGCCAAGATATGAGACAGGCAAGCTATGGCTACACCTTC. Its protein product is CASSQDMRQASYGYTF.

The J gene is TRBJ1-1, the V gene TRBV6-1; 8 nucleotides align to TRBD1. Germline V gene data show CDR1 as MNHNS and CDR2 as SASEGT. The CDR3 consists of 14 residues. V gave up 4 bases and J gave up 4 bases; unmatched junction bases: 5. This CDR3 reads CASSGRGQGTEAFF. For the CDR3, the DNA is TGTGCCAGCAGTGGCAGGGGGCAGGGCACTGAAGCTTTCTTT.

The gene calls are TRBV6-6 and TRBJ1-6, with D possibly TRBD1 on 6 matching bases. The CDR3 consists of 17 residues. Germline V gene lookup returns CDR1 MNHNY and CDR2 SVGAGI (reference sequence). Deletions cut 4 bases from V and 2 bases from J, with 15 bases between. CDR3 amino acids: CASSLGHPGTYNSPLHF. DNA for the CDR3: TGTGCCAGCAGTTTGGGACACCCTGGTACCTATAATTCACCCCTCCACTTT.

This clonotype was counted many times. CDR3 loop: CSARRDRTQETQYF. The CDR3 DNA follows: TGCAGTGCTAGACGGGACAGGACACAAGAGACCCAGTACTTC. V gene TRBV20-1 combines with J gene TRBJ2-5; TRBD1 agrees at 8 bases. Germline loops: CDR1 DFQATT, CDR2 SNEGSKA (reference sequence). V was clipped by 2 bases and J by 2 bases; unmatched bases: 4. This CDR3 is built from 14 residues.

The V gene is TRBV2, the J gene TRBJ2-7, with 7 bases that match TRBD2. V lost 6 bases, J lost 7 bases, and 18 bases stayed unmatched. CDR1 and CDR2 from the germline V gene are SNHLY and FYNNEI. The CDR3 length is 16 residues. The CDR3 loop is CASSQEWGGVVREQYF. CDR3 nucleotides: TGTGCCAGCAGCCAAGAATGGGGGGGGGTTGTGCGGGAGCAGTACTTC.

This clonotype has a handful of counts. A much larger clone sits a single nucleotide away, making a read error possible. For the CDR3, the DNA is TGTGCCATCAGTGACGCGTCGGGGGGGCGTAATGAGCAGTACTTC. Residues: CAISDASGGRNEQYF. This rearrangement joins TRBV10-3 to TRBJ2-5, with TRBD2 matching 8 bases. V gave up 3 bases and J gave up 11 bases; unmatched junction bases: 14. This CDR3 region has 15 residues. Germline lookup yields CDR1 ENHRY and CDR2 SYGVKD.

This clonotype was recorded a few times. This may come from a read error, since a much larger clone is one base off. The chain uses TRBV15 and TRBJ2-5, with D maybe TRBD1 (6 bases). The CDR3 loop spans 14 amino acids. V was shortened by 3 bases and J by 11 bases, with 19 bases between the two germline ends. Germline lookup yields CDR1 LNHNV and CDR2 YYDKDF (reference sequence). CDR3 sequence: CATSRGQVRNEQYF. DNA for the CDR3: TGTGCCACCAGCAGGGGACAAGTTCGGAATGAGCAGTACTTC.

This clonotype has only a few counts. The chain links TRBV6-2 or TRBV6-3 to TRBJ1-1; 10 nucleotides match TRBD1. Looked up from germline, CDR1 is MNHEY and CDR2 is SVGEGT. The junction had 11 bases not matched to a gene; V was cut back by 2 bases and J by 2 bases. The CDR3 is 18 amino acids. The CDR3 sequence: CASSYIVGTGAINTEAFF. The CDR3 DNA sequence: TGTGCCAGCAGTTACATCGTGGGGACAGGGGCAATCAACACTGAAGCTTTCTTT.

The gene calls are TRBV6-6 and TRBJ1-2, with TRBD1 matching over 10 bases. Germline V gene sequence: CDR1 MNHNY, CDR2 SVGAGI (reference sequence). The CDR3 covers 15 residues. V shed 2 bases and J 8 bases; nucleotides not matched to a gene: 8. CDR3 residues: CASSYAPDRGDGYTF. In DNA form, the CDR3 reads TGTGCCAGCAGTTACGCACCGGACAGGGGGGACGGCTACACCTTC.

This clonotype was seen a few times. A read error may explain this, as a much larger clone is one base away. The genes are TRBV20-1 and TRBJ2-5; D not resolved. Trimming cost V 0 bases and J 11 bases, with 19 bases left between them. This CDR3 is built from 14 residues. The germline V gene encodes CDR1 DFQATT and CDR2 SNEGSKA (reference sequence). CDR3 region: CSAREPFHYSEQYF. Written as DNA, the CDR3 is TGCAGTGCTAGAGAGCCCTTCCACTACAGTGAGCAGTACTTC.

The chain couples TRBV20-1 to TRBJ2-3; 12 bases agree with TRBD2. The junction had 6 bases not matched to a gene; V was cut back by 6 bases and J by 2 bases. This CDR3 contains 15 residues. From germline, CDR1 is DFQATT and CDR2 SNEGSKA (reference sequence). CDR3 sequence reads: CSAPTSGGNTDTQYF. The CDR3, as DNA: TGCAGTGCACCAACTAGCGGGGGGAACACAGATACGCAGTATTTT.

This clonotype was counted many times. This rearrangement joins TRBV6-6 to TRBJ2-1; TRBD2 matches at 7 bases. Germline V gene data show CDR1 as MNHNY and CDR2 as SVGAGI (reference sequence). This CDR3 has 14 amino acids. V dropped 2 bases and J dropped 3; count of bases not matched to a gene: 1. The CDR3 DNA reads as TGTGCCAGCAGTTACGGGGGGGTCTACAATGAGCAGTTCTTC. It codes for CASSYGGVYNEQFF.

This clonotype has a handful of counts. The chain is built from TRBV21-1 and TRBJ2-7. TRBV21-1 has pseudogene status. This CDR3 contains 15 residues. CDR3 in amino acids: CASSKAYSYPYEQYF. Written as DNA, the CDR3 is TGTGCCAGCAGCAAAGCCTACAGCTACCCTTACGAGCAGTACTTC.

Many counts were recorded for this clonotype. The chain joins TRBV18 to TRBJ2-3; 7 nucleotides align to TRBD1. V lost 6 bases and J lost 3; bases outside the gene matches: 12. The CDR3 is 16 residues long. CDR1 KGHSH and CDR2 LQKENI come from the germline V gene. CDR3 loop: CASSPRGKLTTDTQYF. The CDR3 DNA reads as TGTGCCAGCTCTCCCAGGGGGAAACTTACTACAGATACGCAGTATTTT.